These 17 T cell receptor beta chains were sequenced from one sample in a study of cytomegalovirus exposure and HLA in healthy donors. The PCR was carried out with 60 Vbeta primers and 13 Jbeta primers. The method was immunoSEQ multiplex PCR; TCRdb's version includes in-frame clones alone and lacks a portion of them. The sample holds roughly 160,000 clones; around 77% are singletons and the top ten take approximately 1.6%. The specimen was PBMCs. The receptors derive from a woman aged 25 to 39 in good health and CMV-seronegative.

The chain couples TRBV2 to TRBJ2-7; 11 nucleotides line up with TRBD2. Germline V CDR1 and CDR2: SNHLY, FYNNEI. V was pared by 8 bases and J by 0 bases, with 15 bases of the junction left unmatched. CDR3 length: 18 residues. The DNA of the CDR3 is TGTGCCAGCTCGGGAGGGCTAGCGGGGGGAAGTTTCTCCTACGAGCAGTACTTC. Amino acids: CASSGGLAGGSFSYEQYF.

V is TRBV4-3 and J is TRBJ1-4; 8 positions agree with TRBD1. The CDR3 length is 19 residues. J gave up 0 bases and V 0 bases, and 9 bases lay outside the gene matches. The germline gives CDR1 LGHNA, CDR2 YSLEER. The CDR3: CASSQDPTGQGATNEKLFF. CDR3 coding DNA: TGCGCCAGCAGCCAAGATCCCACCGGACAGGGAGCAACTAATGAAAAACTGTTTTTT.

The chain links TRBV29-1 to TRBJ2-1, with 7 positions matching TRBD2. The CDR3 has 11 residues. Trimming removed 6 bases from V and 9 bases from J; junction bases left unmatched: 5. Germline V gene data show CDR1 as SQVTM and CDR2 as ANQGSEA. CDR3 coding DNA: TGCAGCGTGGGTGGGGGGGGTGAGCAGTTCTTC. This translates into CSVGGGGEQFF.

CDR3 bases: TGTGCCAGCAACAGGGCTGAAGATACGCAGTATTTT. This encodes CASNRAEDTQYF. J is TRBJ2-3 and V is TRBV28; D perhaps matches TRBD1 (6 bases). The V gene lost 7 bases and the J gene lost 5 bases, with 10 bases spanning the gap. The CDR3 has 12 amino acids. Germline-derived CDR1 and CDR2 are MDHEN and SYDVKM. Together with reference TRBV28 and TRBJ2-3, the CDR3 gives the full variable domain: DVKVTQSSRYLVKRTGEKVFLECVQDMDHENMFWYRQDPGLGLRLIYFSYDVKMKEKGDIPEGYSVSREKKERFSLILESASTNQTSMYLCASNRAEDTQYFGPGTRLTVL.

The chain recombines TRBV6-5 with TRBJ1-6; 10 bases fit TRBD1. The CDR3 sequence is 15 residues long. With V trimmed by 0 bases and J by 7 bases, 0 bases remained unmatched. Germline V gene sequence: CDR1 MNHEY, CDR2 SVGAGI. The CDR3 region has the DNA TGTGCCAGCAGTTACTCGACAGGGGGCAATTCACCCCTCCACTTT. As protein: CASSYSTGGNSPLHF.

V and J are TRBV5-4 and TRBJ2-7; 9 bases are shared with TRBD1. Looked up from germline, CDR1 is SGHNT and CDR2 is YYREEE (reference sequence). The CDR3 extends over 15 amino acids. Germline trimming cut 4 bases from V and 2 bases from J; bases unmatched to any gene: 7. The CDR3 loop is CASSQDRGTTYEQYF. CDR3 nucleotide sequence: TGTGCCAGCAGCCAGGACAGGGGAACTACCTACGAGCAGTACTTC.

This clone was counted a few times. The CDR3 reads CASSQAIGQAYGYTF. CDR3 nucleotides: TGCGCCAGCAGCCAAGCCATCGGACAAGCCTATGGCTACACCTTC. The rearrangement joins TRBV4-1 to TRBJ1-2; weak D call: TRBD1 (5 bases). CDR3 length: 15 residues. Germline CDR1 and CDR2: MGHRA and YSYEKL. V lost 1 base and J 4 bases, leaving 13 bases between the germline ends.

The rearrangement joins TRBV30 to TRBJ1-1; D is uncertain. Germline CDR1 is GTSNPN and CDR2 is SVGIG (reference sequence). There are 12 residues in the CDR3. Trimming removed 0 bases at V and 6 bases at J, with 8 bases between. The CDR3 region has the DNA TGTGCCTGGAGTGTACTTATCTCTGAAGCTTTCTTT. It codes for CAWSVLISEAFF.

The V call is TRBV7-6, the J call TRBJ2-2; 12 nucleotides align to TRBD2. Germline CDR1 reads SGHVS; CDR2 reads FNYEAQ. CDR3 length: 16 residues. Losses at the gene ends were 5 bases for V and 5 bases for J; bases not matched to a gene: 6. CDR3 amino acids: CASSETSGRGTGELFF. The CDR3 region has the DNA TGTGCCAGCAGCGAGACTAGCGGGAGAGGAACCGGGGAGCTGTTTTTT.

The gene calls are TRBV11-3 and TRBJ1-1, with 7 bases identical to TRBD1. Germline CDR1 reads SGHNT; CDR2 reads YENEEA. The CDR3 contains 14 residues. Trimming at V came to 6 bases and at J to 3 bases, leaving 7 bases not matched to a gene. Here the CDR3 reads CASSPTGADTEAFF. CDR3 coding DNA: TGTGCCAGCAGTCCAACAGGGGCGGACACTGAAGCTTTCTTT.

V gene TRBV28 combines with J gene TRBJ2-1; D perhaps matches TRBD2 (6 bases). Germline V gene data show CDR1 as MDHEN and CDR2 as SYDVKM. V lost 5 bases to trimming and J lost 5 bases, with 19 bases between them. This CDR3 contains 16 residues. CDR3 coding DNA: TGTGCCAGCAGTAACATGGAAGGCGGGATAAACAATGAGCAGTTCTTC. Residues: CASSNMEGGINNEQFF.

This sequence joins TRBV27 and TRBJ2-3; 7 bases fit TRBD2. There are 14 residues in the CDR3. In germline, CDR1 is MNHEY, CDR2 SMNVEV (reference sequence). The trim removed 5 bases at V and 0 bases at J, leaving 2 bases unmatched. CDR3 residues: CASSASGSTDTQYF. CDR3 bases: TGTGCCAGCAGTGCTAGCGGAAGCACAGATACGCAGTATTTT.

This clone was seen more than once but under ten times. The chain carries TRBV10-3 and TRBJ1-1; 9 bases align to TRBD1. The CDR3 is 14 amino acids. Germline lookup yields CDR1 ENHRY and CDR2 SYGVKD. Losses at the gene ends were 4 bases for V and 5 bases for J; bases not matched to a gene: 5. In nucleotides, the CDR3 is TGTGCCATCAGTGGGCTCGGGACAGGGACTGAAGCTTTCTTT. Encoded protein: CAISGLGTGTEAFF.

The V call is TRBV10-3, the J call TRBJ1-2; a weak D match, TRBD1 (5 bases). Germline CDR1 ENHRY, CDR2 SYGVKD. This CDR3 region has 15 residues. Trimming took off 3 bases at V and 4 bases at J, with 15 bases between the two ends. CDR3 sequence (DNA): TGTGCCATCAGTGACCAGGGCCCAATCGTCTATGGCTACACCTTC. Translating it yields CAISDQGPIVYGYTF.

The chain is built from TRBV18 and TRBJ1-3; D is unclear. CDR3 length: 15 amino acids. V was cut by 1 base and J by 0 bases, with 7 bases left in between. The V gene's germline CDR1 is KGHSH and CDR2 LQKENI. The CDR3 protein is CASSPRPGSGNTIYF. The CDR3 DNA reads as TGTGCCAGCTCACCACGTCCGGGCTCTGGAAACACCATATATTTT. Complete variable domain (other parts from reference TRBV18 and TRBJ1-3): NAGVMQNPRHLVRRRGQEARLRCSPMKGHSHVYWYRQLPEEGLKFMVYLQKENIIDESGMPKERFSAEFPKEGPSILRIQQVVRGDSAAYFCASSPRPGSGNTIYFGEGSWLTVV.

This chain joins TRBV6-5 and TRBJ2-1, with 12 bases identical to TRBD2. In germline, CDR1 is MNHEY, CDR2 SVGAGI. The trim removed 6 bases at V and 9 bases at J, leaving 9 bases unmatched. This CDR3 is 15 amino acids long. CDR3 coding DNA: TGTGCCAGCAGCACTGGACTAGCGGGAACGAGTGAGCAGTTCTTC. Protein product: CASSTGLAGTSEQFF.

The chain joins TRBV7-2 to TRBJ2-7, with 10 bases fitting TRBD2. The CDR3 sequence is 15 residues long. The germline V gene has CDR1 SGHTA and CDR2 FQGNSA. J lost 1 base, V lost 2 bases, and 2 bases had no gene match. CDR3 coding DNA: TGTGCCAGCAGCTTAAGGACTAGCGGATCCTACGAGCAGTACTTC. The encoded protein is CASSLRTSGSYEQYF.